Below, 23 T cell receptor beta chains from the same sample are listed, as sequenced in a study of shared clonotypes between healthy human individuals (dated by TCRdb to 2020 to 2022). Library preparation used the immunoSEQ multiplex PCR assay. TCRdb obtained this table from immuneACCESS and retained in-frame rearrangements with V and J assigned. These tables miss some clones; where compared with another copy, unresolved V genes account for less than half of the shortfall, and the remainder is unexplained. The sample table holds under 2.5 million clones, of which 85% to 95% were seen once. In total, the top ten clones hold 0.3% to 0.4% of the sample. What was sequenced was naive CD4+ T cells from PBMCs. This specimen's cell subset or site label, per the study, means: CD45RA+ positively selected. The receptors here all came from a man in his late teens or twenties in good health. Some clones in this sample may be carry-over from other donors' samples.

This chain links TRBV6-5 with TRBJ1-4, with TRBD1 matching over 7 bases. The CDR3 spans 15 residues. Germline trimming cut 0 bases from V and 5 bases from J; bases unmatched to any gene: 3. Per the germline V gene, CDR1 is MNHEY and CDR2 is SVGAGI. Here the CDR3 reads CASSYSGRGNEKLFF. Written as DNA, the CDR3 is TGTGCCAGCAGTTACTCGGGCAGGGGGAATGAAAAACTGTTTTTT.

The chain's CDR3 is CASSVGVVTEAFF. The CDR3 nucleotides are TGTGCCAGCAGCGTAGGTGTCGTCACTGAAGCTTTCTTT. The chain carries TRBV9 and TRBJ1-1; D not resolved. The CDR3 loop spans 13 amino acids. V lost 0 bases, J lost 4 bases, and 7 bases lay in between. Germline V CDR1 and CDR2: SGDLS, YYNGEE. Full variable domain (outside the CDR3, taken from reference TRBV9 and TRBJ1-1): DSGVTQTPKHLITATGQRVTLRCSPRSGDLSVYWYQQSLDQGLQFLIQYYNGEERAKGNILERFSAQQFPDLHSELNLSSLELGDSALYFCASSVGVVTEAFFGQGTRLTVV.

V gene TRBV13 combines with J gene TRBJ2-4; weak D call: TRBD1 (5 bases). This CDR3 has 16 residues. Trimming removed 5 bases from V and 4 bases from J, with 18 bases in between. The V gene's germline CDR1 is PRHDT and CDR2 FYEKMQ (reference sequence). The CDR3 spells CASSPPRDSRKNIQYF. For the CDR3, the DNA is TGTGCCAGCAGCCCTCCCAGAGACAGCCGAAAAAACATTCAGTACTTC.

The chain is built from TRBV11-1 and TRBJ2-1; the D gene is possibly TRBD1 (6 bases). Trimming shortened V by 7 bases and J by 0 bases, and 16 bases separated the two germline ends. CDR3 length: 16 amino acids. CDR1 and CDR2 from the germline V gene are SGHAT and FQDESV (reference sequence). The CDR3 DNA is TGTGCCAGCACCAGGATACAGGACAGCTCCTACAATGAGCAGTTCTTC. Its translation is CASTRIQDSSYNEQFF. Full variable domain (outside the CDR3, taken from reference TRBV11-1 and TRBJ2-1): EAEVAQSPRYKITEKSQAVAFWCDPISGHATLYWYRQILGQGPELLVQFQDESVVDDSQLPKDRFSAERLKGVDSTLKIQPAELGDSAMYLCASTRIQDSSYNEQFFGPGTRLTVL.

The V gene is TRBV25-1, the J gene TRBJ2-2; possibly TRBD1 for D (6 bases). Germline CDR1 MGHDK, CDR2 SYGVNS. The ends were cut back, 10 bases at V and 5 bases at J, with 11 bases in the middle. This CDR3 has 12 residues. CDR3: CATQGVTGELFF. CDR3 DNA sequence: TGTGCCACACAGGGTGTTACCGGGGAGCTGTTTTTT.

The chain recombines TRBV5-1 with TRBJ2-1; D is possibly TRBD2 (6 bases). The V gene lost 4 bases and the J gene lost 0 bases, with 17 bases spanning the gap. Germline assignment: CDR1 SGHRS and CDR2 YFSETQ. The CDR3 runs 17 residues. In nucleotides, the CDR3 is TGCGCCAGCAGCGCCCTGTTTAGCGGTCGCTCCTACAATGAGCAGTTCTTC. Translated, it gives CASSALFSGRSYNEQFF.

The V call is TRBV21-1, the J call TRBJ2-4; the D call of TRBD1 is as the table states it, not checked on the DNA. TRBV21-1 is a known pseudogene. The CDR3 has 12 residues. This CDR3 reads CASNLQKNIQYF. CDR3 in DNA: TGTGCCAGCAACCTACAGAAAAACATTCAGTACTTC.

The CDR3 spells CASSASGRGDQETQYF. Here the CDR3 DNA reads TGTGCCAGCAGCGCTAGCGGGAGGGGGGACCAAGAGACCCAGTACTTC. This chain links TRBV9 with TRBJ2-5; the match to TRBD2 covers 12 bases. The ends lost 3 bases at V and 0 bases at J; junction bases unmatched: 3. The CDR3 is 16 residues long. The V gene's germline CDR1 is SGDLS and CDR2 YYNGEE.

This sequence joins TRBV27 and TRBJ2-7; 10 bases match TRBD1. CDR1 and CDR2 from the germline V gene are MNHEY and SMNVEV (reference sequence). The CDR3 covers 21 residues. The junction had 22 bases not matched to a gene; V was cut back by 0 bases and J by 5 bases. The CDR3 reads CASSLSKRGTGAPTSCHEQYF. CDR3 in DNA: TGTGCCAGCAGTTTATCGAAGAGGGGGACAGGGGCCCCGACTAGCTGCCACGAGCAGTACTTC.

J is TRBJ2-1 and V is TRBV7-3, with a weak D call TRBD2 (6 bases). With 5 bases removed from V and 9 bases from J, the gap between germline ends came to 20 bases. The germline CDR1 and CDR2 sequences are SGHTA and FQGTGA. The CDR3 extends over 15 amino acids. The DNA for the CDR3 is TGTGCCAGCAGCAAAGGCGGGACTTCCCAGGCTGAGCAGTTCTTC. Protein product: CASSKGGTSQAEQFF.

The chain joins TRBV10-3 to TRBJ2-3, with 7 positions matching TRBD2. CDR1 and CDR2 from the germline V gene are ENHRY and SYGVKD. With 4 bases clipped from V and 7 bases from J, the junction kept 11 bases outside the gene matches. The CDR3 runs 15 residues. The CDR3 reads CAISALAVDSNTQYF. CDR3 nucleotide sequence: TGTGCCATCAGTGCTCTAGCGGTCGATAGTAATACGCAGTATTTT.

J is TRBJ2-6 and V is TRBV7-3; D gene uncertain. V was cut by 5 bases and J by 0 bases, with 11 bases left in between. The CDR3 is 16 residues long. The germline gives CDR1 SGHTA, CDR2 FQGTGA. The CDR3 DNA follows: TGTGCCAGCAGCCCCGCCGGCCTCTCTGGGGCCAACGTCCTGACTTTC. Translating it yields CASSPAGLSGANVLTF.

The rearrangement links TRBV27 to TRBJ2-4, with D possibly TRBD1 on 6 matching bases. Between the trimmed V and J ends, which lost 2 bases and 1 base, there was a span of 9 bases. Germline V CDR1 and CDR2: MNHEY, SMNVEV (reference sequence). The CDR3 extends over 15 amino acids. CDR3 sequence reads: CASSLRGTAKNIQYF. In DNA form, the CDR3 reads TGTGCCAGCAGTTTAAGGGGGACGGCCAAAAACATTCAGTACTTC.

Note on this clone: Other nucleotide sequences from this sample produce the same CDR3. V usage is TRBV7-2 and J usage is TRBJ2-3; 14 bases fit TRBD2. Germline V CDR1 and CDR2: SGHTA, FQGNSA. The CDR3 loop spans 17 amino acids. The V gene end was trimmed by 5 bases and the J gene end by 3 bases; junction bases not matched to a gene: 7. CDR3 in amino acids: CASSPRTSGRPTDTQYF. In nucleotides, the CDR3 is TGTGCCAGCAGCCCACGGACTAGCGGGAGGCCGACAGATACGCAGTATTTT. Looking up the rest from reference TRBV7-2 and TRBJ2-3 gives the full variable domain: GAGVSQSPSNKVTEKGKDVELRCDPISGHTALYWYRQSLGQGLEFLIYFQGNSAPDKSGLPSDRFSAERTGGSVSTLTIQRTQQEDSAVYLCASSPRTSGRPTDTQYFGPGTRLTVL.

The chain uses TRBV4-1 and TRBJ1-1, with D hard to call. Trimming removed 5 bases at V and 4 bases at J, with 11 bases between. The CDR3 is made up of 13 amino acids. Germline V gives CDR1 MGHRA, CDR2 YSYEKL. The CDR3 loop reads CASSEARGTEAFF. The CDR3 bases are TGCGCCAGCAGCGAGGCCCGGGGCACTGAAGCTTTCTTT.

This chain connects TRBV28 to TRBJ1-3; the D gene is possibly TRBD1 (5 bases). Germline CDR1 MDHEN, CDR2 SYDVKM. The CDR3 sequence is 17 residues long. The V gene lost 3 bases and the J gene lost 9 bases, with 24 bases spanning the gap. The CDR3 protein is CASSFRLQGLPVSTIYF. The CDR3 DNA reads TGTGCCAGCAGTTTCCGGCTGCAGGGATTACCGGTGAGCACCATATATTTT.

A word on this clone: Other nucleotide sequences in the sample specify the same CDR3. This rearrangement joins TRBV27 to TRBJ2-5; D call uncertain. The CDR3 extends over 12 amino acids. The V and J ends lost 0 bases and 4 bases respectively, with 3 bases between them. Per the germline V gene, CDR1 is MNHEY and CDR2 is SMNVEV (reference sequence). CDR3 sequence reads: CASSLSGETQYF. The CDR3 coding sequence is TGTGCCAGCAGTTTATCGGGAGAGACCCAGTACTTC.

V usage is TRBV2 and J usage is TRBJ2-3; the match to TRBD2 covers 9 bases. The CDR3 runs to 14 residues. V trimming: 7 bases; J trimming: 4 bases; junction bases outside the gene matches: 6. Germline V gene sequence: CDR1 SNHLY, CDR2 FYNNEI. This chain's CDR3 is CASIGGRAPDTQYF. CDR3 in DNA: TGTGCCAGCATCGGCGGGAGGGCCCCAGATACGCAGTATTTT. The full variable domain, in which reference TRBV2 and TRBJ2-3 provide the parts outside the CDR3, is EPEVTQTPSHQVTQMGQEVILRCVPISNHLYFYWYRQILGQKVEFLVSFYNNEISEKSEIFDDQFSVERPDGSNFTLKIRSTKLEDSAMYFCASIGGRAPDTQYFGPGTRLTVL.

This clone was found once. The chain joins TRBV28 to TRBJ2-1, with D unresolved. Per the germline V gene, CDR1 is MDHEN and CDR2 is SYDVKM. V was trimmed by 4 bases and J by 10 bases, leaving 11 bases between them. There are 12 residues in the CDR3. CDR3 nucleotide sequence: TGTGCCAGCAGTTCTTCTGTTGGGGAGCAGTTCTTC. Its translation is CASSSSVGEQFF.

This chain links TRBV5-6 with TRBJ2-5, with 8 bases lining up with TRBD1. V lost 4 bases, J lost 2 bases, and 10 bases stayed unmatched. From germline, CDR1 is SGHDT and CDR2 YYEEEE. The CDR3 sequence is 16 residues long. The CDR3 protein is CASSLDRGNKQETQYF. The CDR3 DNA is TGTGCCAGCAGCCTAGACAGGGGAAACAAACAAGAGACCCAGTACTTC. Based on the CDR3 plus reference TRBV5-6 and TRBJ2-5, the full variable domain is DAGVTQSPTHLIKTRGQQVTLRCSPKSGHDTVSWYQQALGQGPQFIFQYYEEEERQRGNFPDRFSGHQFPNYSSELNVNALLLGDSALYLCASSLDRGNKQETQYFGPGTRLLVL.

The chain couples TRBV28 to TRBJ2-2; 7 positions match TRBD1. CDR3 length equals 16 residues. The V and J ends lost 6 bases and 0 bases, in that order; junction bases with no gene match: 7. Germline CDR1 reads MDHEN; CDR2 reads SYDVKM. The CDR3 DNA follows: TGTGCCAGCAGCACCGGGACAGCCGCGAACACCGGGGAGCTGTTTTTT. Protein: CASSTGTAANTGELFF. The whole variable domain, filled in from reference TRBV28 and TRBJ2-2, reads DVKVTQSSRYLVKRTGEKVFLECVQDMDHENMFWYRQDPGLGLRLIYFSYDVKMKEKGDIPEGYSVSREKKERFSLILESASTNQTSMYLCASSTGTAANTGELFFGEGSRLTVL.

Worth noting for this clone: Additional DNA sequences in this sample encode the identical CDR3. V usage is TRBV2 and J usage is TRBJ1-5; 8 bases are shared with TRBD1. The CDR3 is 13 residues long. The V segment lost 8 bases and the J segment 4 bases; nucleotides outside the gene matches: 4. Germline CDR1 and CDR2: SNHLY and FYNNEI. This CDR3 reads CASSRGPNQPQHF. Here the CDR3 DNA reads TGTGCCAGCTCCAGGGGGCCGAATCAGCCCCAGCATTTT.

Concerning this clone itself: The sample carries other DNA sequences with the same CDR3. CDR3 nucleotide sequence: TGTGCCAGCAGCCTGGGCCGGGCTGGGGCCAACGTCCTGACTTTC. This translates into CASSLGRAGANVLTF. This rearrangement joins TRBV7-2 to TRBJ2-6; D remains unclear. Per germline, CDR1 SGHTA and CDR2 FQGNSA. Trimming stripped 5 bases from V and 2 bases from J, with 10 bases between. The CDR3 is 15 amino acids. Full variable domain (missing parts from reference TRBV7-2 and TRBJ2-6): GAGVSQSPSNKVTEKGKDVELRCDPISGHTALYWYRQSLGQGLEFLIYFQGNSAPDKSGLPSDRFSAERTGGSVSTLTIQRTQQEDSAVYLCASSLGRAGANVLTFGAGSRLTVL.